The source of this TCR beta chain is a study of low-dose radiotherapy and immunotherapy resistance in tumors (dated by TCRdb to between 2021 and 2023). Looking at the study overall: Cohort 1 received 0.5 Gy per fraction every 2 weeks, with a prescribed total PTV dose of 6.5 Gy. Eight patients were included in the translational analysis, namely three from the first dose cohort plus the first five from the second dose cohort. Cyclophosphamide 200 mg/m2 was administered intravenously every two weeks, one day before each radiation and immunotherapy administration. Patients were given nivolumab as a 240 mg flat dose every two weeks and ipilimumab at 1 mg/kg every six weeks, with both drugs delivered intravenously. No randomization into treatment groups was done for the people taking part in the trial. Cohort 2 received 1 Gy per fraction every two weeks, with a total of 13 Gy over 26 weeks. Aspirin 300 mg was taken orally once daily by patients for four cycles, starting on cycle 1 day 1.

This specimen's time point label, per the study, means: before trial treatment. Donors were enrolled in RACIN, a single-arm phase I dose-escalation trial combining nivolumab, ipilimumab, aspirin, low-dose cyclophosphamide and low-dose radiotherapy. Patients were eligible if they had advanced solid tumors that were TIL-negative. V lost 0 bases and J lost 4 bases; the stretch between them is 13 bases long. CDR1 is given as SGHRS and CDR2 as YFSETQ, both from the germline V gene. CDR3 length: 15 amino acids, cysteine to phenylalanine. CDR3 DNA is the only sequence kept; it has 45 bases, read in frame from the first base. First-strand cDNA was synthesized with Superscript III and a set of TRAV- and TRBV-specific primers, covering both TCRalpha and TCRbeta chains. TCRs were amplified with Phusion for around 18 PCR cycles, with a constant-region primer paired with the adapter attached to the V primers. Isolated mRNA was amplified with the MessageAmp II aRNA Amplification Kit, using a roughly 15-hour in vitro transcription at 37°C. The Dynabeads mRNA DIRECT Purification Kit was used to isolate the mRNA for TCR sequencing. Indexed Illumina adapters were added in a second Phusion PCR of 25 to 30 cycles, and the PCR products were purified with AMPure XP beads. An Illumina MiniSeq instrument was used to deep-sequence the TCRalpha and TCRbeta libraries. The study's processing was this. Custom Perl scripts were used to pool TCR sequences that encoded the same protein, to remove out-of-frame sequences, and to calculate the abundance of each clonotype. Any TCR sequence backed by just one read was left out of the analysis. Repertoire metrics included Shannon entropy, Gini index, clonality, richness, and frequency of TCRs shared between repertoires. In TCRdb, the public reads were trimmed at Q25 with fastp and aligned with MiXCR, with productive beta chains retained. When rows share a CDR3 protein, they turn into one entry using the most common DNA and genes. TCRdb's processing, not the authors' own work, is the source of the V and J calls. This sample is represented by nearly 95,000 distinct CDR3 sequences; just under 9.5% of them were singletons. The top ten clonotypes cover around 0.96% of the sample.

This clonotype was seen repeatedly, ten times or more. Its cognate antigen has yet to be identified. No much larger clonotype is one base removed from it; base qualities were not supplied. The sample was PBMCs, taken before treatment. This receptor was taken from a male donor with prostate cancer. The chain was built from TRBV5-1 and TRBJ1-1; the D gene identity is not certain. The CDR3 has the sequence CASSLEPSRGTEAFF. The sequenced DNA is TGCGCCAGCAGCTTGGAACCCAGTCGGGGCACTGAAGCTTTCTTT.